The T cell receptor (beta chain) under discussion was sequenced for a study of shared T cell receptors in the human thymus. The data were produced by immunoSEQ multiplex PCR, yet TCRdb's version contains in-frame clones alone and is incomplete. In the table there are just under 550,000 clones, more than 75% of which are singletons. Germline values: CDR1 MNHNY, CDR2 SVGAGI (reference sequence). V was cut by 8 bases and J by 1 base, with 12 bases left in between. The CDR3 contains 14 residues. These data also featured in a second study, about human thymus T cells. Turning to that study: Thymic material originated from resections removed in the course of corrective heart surgery. Unrelated individuals had highly overlapping thymic repertoires, as reported in related research.

The TCR originated in a boy under two years old with a congenital heart defect. The rearrangement uses TRBV6-6 and TRBJ1-5, with a possible D match to TRBD1 (5 bases). Sequenced: thymocytes. CDR3 loop: CASRRGRSNQPQHF. The CDR3 DNA reads TGTGCCAGCCGTCGGGGGAGGAGCAATCAGCCCCAGCATTTT.